This T cell receptor (beta chain) was captured by sequencing in a study of human T cells and chemical hapten exposure. Germline-derived CDR1 and CDR2 are SGHKS and YYEKEE (reference sequence). This CDR3 has 12 residues. V was clipped by 0 bases and J by 11 bases, with 9 bases between them. TCRdb fed the RACE reads into MiXCR, producing one record per CDR3 protein. The repertoire consists of 300,000 to 400,000 distinct CDR3 sequences, with around 6.9% occurring once and the leading ten covering 8% to 9%. The sample's time point: patch test 1, 2 weeks after DPC sensitization. Stated treatment: therapeutic diphenylcyclopropenone sensitization with weekly scalp DPC.

The material was whole blood, obtained in connection with sensitization to the hapten diphenylcyclopropenone (DPC). The clonotype comes from a woman aged 18-35 years with alopecia areata. Some clones in this sample may be carry-over from other donors' samples. V gene TRBV5-5 combines with J gene TRBJ1-5; D may be TRBD1 (5 bases). CDR3: CASSLAGGAQHF. The DNA of the CDR3 is TGTGCCAGCAGCTTGGCCGGGGGAGCCCAGCATTTT.